This T cell receptor beta chain was obtained from a study of shared clonotypes between healthy human individuals. TCRdb's table, derived via immunoSEQ multiplex PCR, lists solely in-frame clones and lacks some. The sample includes hundreds of thousands of clones, approximately 73% of them seen just once. Investigators divided CD4+ cells into CD45RA+ naive and CD45RA-negative memory subsets. For this clone: Its antigen is not identified.

Trimming took off 2 bases at V and 2 bases at J, with 10 bases between the two ends. Per the germline V gene, CDR1 is GTSNPN and CDR2 is SVGIG (reference sequence). This CDR3 contains 15 residues. Study findings and constraints: The expectation was that sequencing depth would affect clonotype sharing among donors. Among the subsets, naive ones generally showed larger estimated richness than memory ones. Some naive CD4 clonotypes, around 5%, turned up in common across a few donors.

The TCR originated in a woman aged 25-40 years in good health. The chain recombines TRBV30 with TRBJ2-6; D might be TRBD2 (6 bases). Sample: memory CD4+ T cells sorted from blood. Subset in this sample: CD45RA-negative fraction. The CDR3 DNA reads as TGTGCCTGGAGTTTGCGGGGCGCTGGGGCCAACGTCCTGACTTTC. It translates to CAWSLRGAGANVLTF.